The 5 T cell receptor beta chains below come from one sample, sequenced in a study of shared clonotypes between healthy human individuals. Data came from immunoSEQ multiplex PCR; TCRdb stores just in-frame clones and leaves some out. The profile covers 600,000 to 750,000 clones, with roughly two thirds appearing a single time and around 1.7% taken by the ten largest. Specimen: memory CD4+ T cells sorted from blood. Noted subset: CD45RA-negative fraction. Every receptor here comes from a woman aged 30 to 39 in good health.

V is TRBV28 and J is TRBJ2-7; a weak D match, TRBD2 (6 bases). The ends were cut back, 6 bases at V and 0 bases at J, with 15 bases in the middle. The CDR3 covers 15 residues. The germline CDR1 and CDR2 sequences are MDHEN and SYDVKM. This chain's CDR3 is CASRGGSANSYEQYF. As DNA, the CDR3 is TGTGCCAGCAGGGGGGGTTCAGCCAACTCCTACGAGCAGTACTTC. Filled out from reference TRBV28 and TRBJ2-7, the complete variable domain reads DVKVTQSSRYLVKRTGEKVFLECVQDMDHENMFWYRQDPGLGLRLIYFSYDVKMKEKGDIPEGYSVSREKKERFSLILESASTNQTSMYLCASRGGSANSYEQYFGPGTRLTVT.

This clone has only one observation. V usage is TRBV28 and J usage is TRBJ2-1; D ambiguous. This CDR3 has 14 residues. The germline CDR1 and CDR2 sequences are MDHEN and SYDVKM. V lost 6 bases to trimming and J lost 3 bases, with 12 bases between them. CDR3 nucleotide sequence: TGTGCCAGCAGCTCTATCCAGTACTACAATGAGCAGTTCTTC. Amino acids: CASSSIQYYNEQFF.

The CDR3 loop reads CASSPPDRDGTEAFF. The DNA for the CDR3 is TGTGCCAGCTCACCACCGGACAGGGACGGCACTGAAGCTTTCTTT. This chain links TRBV18 with TRBJ1-1; 8 bases line up with TRBD1. CDR1 and CDR2 from the germline V gene are KGHSH and LQKENI. The CDR3 sequence is 15 residues long. V lost 0 bases and J lost 4; bases outside the gene matches: 4.

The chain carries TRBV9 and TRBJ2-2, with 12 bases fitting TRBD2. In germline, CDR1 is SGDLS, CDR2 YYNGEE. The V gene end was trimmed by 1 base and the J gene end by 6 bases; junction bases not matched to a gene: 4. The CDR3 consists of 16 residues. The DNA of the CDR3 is TGTGCCAGCAGCGTACTAGCGGGAGGGCCCTCCGGGGAGCTGTTTTTT. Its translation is CASSVLAGGPSGELFF.

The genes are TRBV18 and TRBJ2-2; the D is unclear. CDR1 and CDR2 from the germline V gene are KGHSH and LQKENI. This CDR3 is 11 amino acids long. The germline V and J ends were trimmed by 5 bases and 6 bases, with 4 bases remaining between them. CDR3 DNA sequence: TGTGCCAGCTCAATGGCCGGGGAGCTGTTTTTT. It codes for CASSMAGELFF.